A single TCR beta chain is shown here with its context. This entry belongs to a study of blood T cell repertoires in COVID-19. Study summary: Specimens from acute and convalescent COVID-19 originated in the United States, Italy and Spain. T cells, B-cell-depleted T cells, or PBMCs supplied cDNA or gDNA.

In the authors' workflow: Reference gene primer amplification gave estimated nucleated cell counts. Assay used: immunoSEQ multiplex PCR; TCRdb lists only in-frame clones, some missing. The V and J calls and clone size come from that table; D and trimming were worked out from the DNA. The sample consists of about 85,000 clones, approximately 83% of them appearing once. V was clipped by 3 bases and J by 2 bases, with 16 bases between them. Germline values: CDR1 PRHDT, CDR2 FYEKMQ (reference sequence). The CDR3 loop spans 17 amino acids. This chain links TRBV13 with TRBJ2-2; tentative D call: TRBD1 (5 bases). This receptor was identified in a man between 60 and 70 years old with acute or convalescent COVID-19. Source material: peripheral blood. The CDR3 DNA follows: TGTGCCAGCAGCTTCCCCCGTCGGACACAAAACACCGGGGAGCTGTTTTTT. This sequence encodes CASSFPRRTQNTGELFF.